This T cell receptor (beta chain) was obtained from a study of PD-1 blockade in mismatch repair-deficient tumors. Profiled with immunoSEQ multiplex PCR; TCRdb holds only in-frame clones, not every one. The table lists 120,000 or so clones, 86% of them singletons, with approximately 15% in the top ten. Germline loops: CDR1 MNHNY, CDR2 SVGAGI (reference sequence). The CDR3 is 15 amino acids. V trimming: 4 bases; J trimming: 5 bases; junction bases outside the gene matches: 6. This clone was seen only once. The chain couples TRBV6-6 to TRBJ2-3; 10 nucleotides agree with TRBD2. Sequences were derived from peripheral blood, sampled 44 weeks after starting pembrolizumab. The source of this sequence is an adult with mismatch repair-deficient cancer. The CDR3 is CASSSTAGGRDTQYF. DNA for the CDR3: TGTGCCAGCAGTTCCACAGCGGGAGGGAGAGATACGCAGTATTTT.